This T cell receptor beta chain was recovered during a study of T-cell memory formation after mild COVID-19. Study-level background: Largely donor-specific sequence clusters came from a couple of donors. Findings of the study overall: Pre-infection memory harbored some responding clones, suggesting cross-reactive memory joined.

The 5'RACE method, run with constant-segment primers, produced TCR alpha and TCR beta cDNA libraries (carrying sample barcodes and UMIs). Each CDR3 protein is one row after TCRdb ran MiXCR on the 5' RACE reads. The data hold fewer than 200,000 distinct CDR3 sequences, with over 20% observed a single time. Concerning this clonotype itself: Antigen specificity is unknown.

J lost 1 base, V lost 10 bases, and 8 bases had no gene match. Germline V gene sequence: CDR1 MNHNY, CDR2 SVGAGI (reference sequence). This CDR3 is 14 amino acids long. The sample consisted of PBMCs or a T cell subset sorted from them (not recorded which). This TCR derives from an adult woman who had mild COVID-19 (a few samples of this study predate the infection). Cell type and time point are not known. The chain joins TRBV6-6 to TRBJ2-7, with 9 bases lining up with TRBD2. CDR3 amino acids: CATFSGSYSYEQYF. CDR3 DNA: TGTGCCACCTTTAGCGGGAGTTATTCCTACGAGCAGTACTTC.